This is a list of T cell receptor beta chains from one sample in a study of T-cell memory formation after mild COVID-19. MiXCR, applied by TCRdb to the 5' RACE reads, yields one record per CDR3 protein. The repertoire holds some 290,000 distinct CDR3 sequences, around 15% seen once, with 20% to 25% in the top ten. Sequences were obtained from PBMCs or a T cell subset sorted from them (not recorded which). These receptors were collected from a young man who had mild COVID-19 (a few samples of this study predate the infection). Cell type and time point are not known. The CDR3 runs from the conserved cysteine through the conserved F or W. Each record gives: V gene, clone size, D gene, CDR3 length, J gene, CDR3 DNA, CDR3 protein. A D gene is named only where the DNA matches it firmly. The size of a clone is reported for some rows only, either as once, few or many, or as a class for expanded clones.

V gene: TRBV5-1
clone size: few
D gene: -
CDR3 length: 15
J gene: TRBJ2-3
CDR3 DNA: TGCGCCAGCAGCTTGGAGTGGGGCTCCCCAGATACGCAGTATTTT
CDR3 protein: CASSLEWGSPDTQYF

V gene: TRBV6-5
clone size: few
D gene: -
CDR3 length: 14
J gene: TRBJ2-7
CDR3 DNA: TGTGCCAGCAGTCCCCTAGGAGGCCCCTACGAGCAGTACTTC
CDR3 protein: CASSPLGGPYEQYF

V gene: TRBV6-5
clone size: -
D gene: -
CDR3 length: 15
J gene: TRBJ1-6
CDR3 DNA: TGTGCCAGCAGTTCCGGGGGCTTCCAGAATTCACCCCTCCACTTT
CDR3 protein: CASSSGGFQNSPLHF

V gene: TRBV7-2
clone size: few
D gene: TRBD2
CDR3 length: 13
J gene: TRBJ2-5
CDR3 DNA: TGTGCCAGCAAACGGGAGGGAGTAGCGACCCAGTACTTC
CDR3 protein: CASKREGVATQYF

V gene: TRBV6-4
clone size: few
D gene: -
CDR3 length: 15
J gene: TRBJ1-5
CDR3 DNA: TGTGCCAGCAGTGTTTGGTCGGGCGCAGGACAGCCCCAGCATTTT
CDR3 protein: CASSVWSGAGQPQHF

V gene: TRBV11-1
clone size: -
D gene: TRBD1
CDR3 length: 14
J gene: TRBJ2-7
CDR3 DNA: TGTGCCAGCAGCCCTCGGGACAGAACCTACGAGCAGTACTTC
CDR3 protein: CASSPRDRTYEQYF

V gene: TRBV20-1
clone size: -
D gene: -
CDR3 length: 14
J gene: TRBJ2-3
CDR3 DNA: TGCAGTGCTAGAGAAGGGGGTCGCACAGATACGCAGTATTTT
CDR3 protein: CSAREGGRTDTQYF

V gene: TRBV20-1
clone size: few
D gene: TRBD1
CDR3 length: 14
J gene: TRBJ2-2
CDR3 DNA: TGCAGTGCTTGGGACAGGGTGAGGACCGGGGAGCTGTTTTTT
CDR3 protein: CSAWDRVRTGELFF

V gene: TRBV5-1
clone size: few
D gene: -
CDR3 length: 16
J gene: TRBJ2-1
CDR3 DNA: TGCGCCAGCAGCTTCGCTCCTGACAGCCCCTACAATGAGCAGTTCTTC
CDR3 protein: CASSFAPDSPYNEQFF

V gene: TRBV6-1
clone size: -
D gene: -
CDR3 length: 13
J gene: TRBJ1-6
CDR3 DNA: TGTGCCAGTTACCGGGACCGCAATTCACCCCTCCACTTT
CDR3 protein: CASYRDRNSPLHF

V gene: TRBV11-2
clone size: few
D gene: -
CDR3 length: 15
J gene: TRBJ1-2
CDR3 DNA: TGTGCCAGCAGCCCGTCGGGGAATCCTGCCTATGGCTACACCTTC
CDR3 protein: CASSPSGNPAYGYTF

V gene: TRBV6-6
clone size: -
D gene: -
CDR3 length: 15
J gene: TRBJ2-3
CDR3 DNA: TGTGCCAGCACCCTGAGGCCGAGAGGGGCAGATACGCAGTATTTT
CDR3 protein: CASTLRPRGADTQYF

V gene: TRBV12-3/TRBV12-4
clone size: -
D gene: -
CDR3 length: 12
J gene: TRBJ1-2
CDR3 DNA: TGTGCCAGCAGTTTAGCGCTCGAGGCCTACACCTTC
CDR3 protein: CASSLALEAYTF

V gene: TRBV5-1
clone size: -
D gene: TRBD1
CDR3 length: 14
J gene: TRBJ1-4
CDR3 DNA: TGCGCCAGCACCAAGGACAGGGTTGATGAAAAACTGTTTTTT
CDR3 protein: CASTKDRVDEKLFF

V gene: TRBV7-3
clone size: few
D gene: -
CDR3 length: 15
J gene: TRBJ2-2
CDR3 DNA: TGTGCCAGCAGCTCCACCCCCGCGAACACCGGGGAGCTGTTTTTT
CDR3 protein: CASSSTPANTGELFF

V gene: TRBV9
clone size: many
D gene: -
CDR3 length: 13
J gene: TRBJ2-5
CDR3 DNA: TGTGCCAGCAGCGCCGGGGCCCAAGAGACCCAGTACTTC
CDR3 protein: CASSAGAQETQYF

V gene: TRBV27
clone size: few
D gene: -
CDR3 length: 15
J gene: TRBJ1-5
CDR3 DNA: TGTGCCAGCAGTCCCACAGAGTATAGCAATCAGCCCCAGCATTTT
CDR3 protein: CASSPTEYSNQPQHF

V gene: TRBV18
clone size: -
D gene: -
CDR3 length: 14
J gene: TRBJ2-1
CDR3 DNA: TGTGCCAGCTCACCGAATTATTCCTACAATGAGCAGTTCTTC
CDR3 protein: CASSPNYSYNEQFF

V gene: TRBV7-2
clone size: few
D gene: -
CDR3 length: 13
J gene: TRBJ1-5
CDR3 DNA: TGTGCCAGCAGCCGAGATGGCAATCAGCCCCAGCATTTT
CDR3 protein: CASSRDGNQPQHF

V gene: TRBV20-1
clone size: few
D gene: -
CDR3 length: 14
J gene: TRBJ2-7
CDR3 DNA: TGCAGTGCTAGAGCAGGGTGGCTGCCCTACGAGCAGTACTTC
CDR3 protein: CSARAGWLPYEQYF

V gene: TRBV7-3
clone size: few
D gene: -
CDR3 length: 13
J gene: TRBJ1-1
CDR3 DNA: TGTGCCAGCAGCCCGGCGGTTGACAGTGAAGCTTTCTTT
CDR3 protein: CASSPAVDSEAFF

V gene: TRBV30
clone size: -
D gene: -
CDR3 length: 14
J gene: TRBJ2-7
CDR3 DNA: TGTGCCTGGGGATGGGGCAGTCTGCTCCGCGAGCAGTACTTC
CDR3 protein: CAWGWGSLLREQYF

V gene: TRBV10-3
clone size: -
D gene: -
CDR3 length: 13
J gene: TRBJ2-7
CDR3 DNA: TGTGCCCAATCACGGGATTTCGACTACGAGCAGTACTTC
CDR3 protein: CAQSRDFDYEQYF

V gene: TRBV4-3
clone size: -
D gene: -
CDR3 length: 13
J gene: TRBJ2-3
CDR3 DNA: TGCGCCAGCAGCCAAGGTCGCTCAGATACGCAGTATTTT
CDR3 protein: CASSQGRSDTQYF

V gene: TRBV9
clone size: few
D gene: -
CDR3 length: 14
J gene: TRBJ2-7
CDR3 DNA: TGTGCCAGCAGCGAGGGGGGGCTGTCCTACGAGCAGTACTTC
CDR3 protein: CASSEGGLSYEQYF

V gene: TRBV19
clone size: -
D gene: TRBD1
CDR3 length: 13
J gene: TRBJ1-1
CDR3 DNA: TGTGCCAGTAAGACAGGGCCGAACACTGAAGCTTTCTTT
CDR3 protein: CASKTGPNTEAFF

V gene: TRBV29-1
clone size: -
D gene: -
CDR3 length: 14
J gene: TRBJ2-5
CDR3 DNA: TGCAGCGTTGGGGCAACAGGGTCTCGGGAGACCCAGTACTTC
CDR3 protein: CSVGATGSRETQYF

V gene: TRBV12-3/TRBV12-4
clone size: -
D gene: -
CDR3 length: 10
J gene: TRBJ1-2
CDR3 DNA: TGTGCCAGCTTTAACTATGGCTACACCTTC
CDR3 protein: CASFNYGYTF

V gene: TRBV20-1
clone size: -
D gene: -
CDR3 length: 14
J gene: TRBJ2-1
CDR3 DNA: TGCAGTGCTAGTGGGGGGCCTCCCTACAATGAGCAGTTCTTC
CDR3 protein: CSASGGPPYNEQFF